This TCR beta chain is from a study of T cells in localized non-small cell lung cancer. Whole-study results and caveats: One tumor region alone was sequenced, and heterogeneity therefore remains possible. Longer overall survival associated with higher blood T cell density; shorter survival with higher adjacent-lung clonality. Paired adjacent lung recovered a median roughly 50 of the top 100 tumor clones. Uninvolved adjacent lung had higher T cell clonality than tumor and all other tissues.

On this clone: Its antigen is not identified.

The CDR3 runs to 15 residues. The trim removed 4 bases at V and 5 bases at J, leaving 5 bases unmatched. Germline assignment: CDR1 LNHDA and CDR2 SQIVND (reference sequence). Clones were read by immunoSEQ multiplex PCR, and TCRdb kept only the in-frame ones, dropping some. The sample comprises roughly 30,000 clones, around 93% of which are singletons, and roughly 27% rests with the top ten. Sequences were derived from peripheral blood, sampled before any cancer treatment. V and J are TRBV19 and TRBJ2-3; 11 bases line up with TRBD2. The receptor's source is a female donor older than 55 with stage I lung adenocarcinoma. The chain's CDR3 is CASSTRLAGRDTQYF. Written as DNA, the CDR3 is TGTGCCAGTAGTACCAGACTAGCGGGGAGAGATACGCAGTATTTT.